The 11 T cell receptor beta chains given below trace back to one sample, sequenced in a study of T-cell reconstitution after alpha-beta-depleted transplantation in children. It was with unique molecular identifiers that the TCRbeta library was prepared. Using its own MiXCR run on the PCR reads, TCRdb lists one record per CDR3 protein. Among some 190,000 distinct CDR3 sequences, 11% were seen once, and the ten largest hold approximately 13%. Source: PBMCs, taken before TCRalphabeta/CD19-depleted stem cell transplant. The receptors stem from a boy between 2 and 10 years old with acute myeloid leukemia, due to receive a stem cell transplant.

This clonotype was detected many times. The junction differs from germline at one of its ends, possibly a read error. J is TRBJ1-1 and V is TRBV3-1; 11 nucleotides match TRBD1. Germline V gene data show CDR1 as LGHDT and CDR2 as YNNKEL (reference sequence). CDR3 length equals 17 residues. The DNA for the CDR3 is TGTGCCAGCAGCCAAGATTGGGGGACAGGGGGGAACACTGAAGCTTCCTTT. It encodes CASSQDWGTGGNTEASF.

Concerning this clonotype: One junction end does not reproduce the germline sequence, and a read error may be involved. The chain employs TRBV2 and TRBJ2-6; tentative D call: TRBD2 (5 bases). The CDR3 is 18 residues long. Germline CDR1 is SNHLY and CDR2 is FYNNEI. The CDR3 coding sequence is TGTGCCTGCAGACTACTTGGGATGGCCCCCTCTGGGGCCAACGTCCTGACTTTC. Its translation: CACRLLGMAPSGANVLTF.

This chain links TRBV7-9 with TRBJ2-2, with D unresolved. With 5 bases removed from V and 7 bases from J, the gap between germline ends came to 11 bases. The V gene's germline CDR1 is SEHNR and CDR2 FQNEAQ (reference sequence). CDR3 length: 13 residues. The CDR3 coding sequence is TGTGCCAGCAGCCTTGGCCCGGGCGGGGAGCTGTTTTTT. It translates to CASSLGPGGELFF.

At least ten counts were recorded for this clonotype. The gene calls are TRBV20-1 and TRBJ2-1; 9 nucleotides match TRBD2. Germline V gives CDR1 DFQATT, CDR2 SNEGSKA (reference sequence). The V gene end was trimmed by 6 bases and the J gene end by 7 bases; junction bases not matched to a gene: 10. The CDR3 runs 14 residues. As DNA, the CDR3 is TGCAGTGCCTGGGGGGTAGCGGGAGTGAATGAGCAGTTCTTC. Translation gives CSAWGVAGVNEQFF.

Ten or more counts support this clonotype. J is TRBJ2-7 and V is TRBV28, with 10 bases matching TRBD2. The germline V gene encodes CDR1 MDHEN and CDR2 SYDVKM. V gave up 2 bases and J gave up 4 bases; unmatched junction bases: 2. The CDR3 covers 14 residues. CDR3 bases: TGTGCCAGCAGTTTACTAGCGGGAGTTTACGAGCAGTACTTC. It yields the protein CASSLLAGVYEQYF. Drawing the rest from reference TRBV28 and TRBJ2-7, the complete variable domain is DVKVTQSSRYLVKRTGEKVFLECVQDMDHENMFWYRQDPGLGLRLIYFSYDVKMKEKGDIPEGYSVSREKKERFSLILESASTNQTSMYLCASSLLAGVYEQYFGPGTRLTVT.

This clonotype was counted many times. V and J are TRBV29-1 and TRBJ1-1; no firm D call. Trimming shortened V by 0 bases and J by 4 bases, and 9 bases separated the two germline ends. The CDR3 extends over 13 amino acids. The germline CDR1 and CDR2 sequences are SQVTM and ANQGSEA. The CDR3 region has the DNA TGCAGCGTTGAAGATCGCGAGTTCACTGAAGCTTTCTTT. Amino acid sequence: CSVEDREFTEAFF.

Many counts were recorded for this clonotype. The genes are TRBV6-2 or TRBV6-3 and TRBJ1-1, with 7 positions matching TRBD1. The CDR3 is 15 amino acids. Trimming took 5 bases from V and 2 from J; bases not matched to a gene: 8. Germline CDR1 reads MNHEY; CDR2 reads SVGEGT. CDR3 nucleotides: TGTGCCAGCAGTCCCTCGGGACAGATCAACACTGAAGCTTTCTTT. Encoded protein: CASSPSGQINTEAFF.

This clonotype appeared many times. The rearrangement links TRBV7-6 to TRBJ2-7, with 7 bases lining up with TRBD2. J gave up 3 bases and V 5 bases, and 7 bases lay outside the gene matches. In germline, CDR1 is SGHVS, CDR2 FNYEAQ. The CDR3 runs 14 residues. The CDR3 sequence: CASSRGTTNYEQYF. The CDR3 DNA is TGTGCCAGCAGCCGCGGGACTACTAACTACGAGCAGTACTTC.

This clonotype was counted at least ten times. The chain recombines TRBV11-2 with TRBJ2-3; D not certain. From germline, CDR1 is SGHAT and CDR2 FQNNGV. This CDR3 spans 15 amino acids. V lost 3 bases, J lost 2 bases, and 12 bases lay in between. The CDR3 region has the DNA TGTGCCAGCAGCTTGGTCGTGGGCGTCACAGATACGCAGTATTTT. Protein sequence: CASSLVVGVTDTQYF.

This clonotype came up many times. The chain employs TRBV3-1 and TRBJ2-3; possibly TRBD2 for D (5 bases). Trimming stripped 1 base from V and 0 bases from J, with 11 bases between. This CDR3 region has 16 residues. CDR1 and CDR2 from the germline V gene are LGHDT and YNNKEL (reference sequence). This CDR3 is CASSQVPTGSTDTQYF. The CDR3 nucleotides read TGTGCCAGCAGCCAAGTCCCCACGGGAAGCACAGATACGCAGTATTTT.

The chain combines TRBV14 with TRBJ1-5; D unclear. The V gene's germline CDR1 is SGHDN and CDR2 FVKESK. The CDR3 loop spans 13 amino acids. Trimming stripped 1 base from V and 10 bases from J, with 11 bases between. The CDR3 loop is CASSQGNGGPQHF. The CDR3 DNA reads as TGTGCCAGCAGCCAAGGGAACGGCGGCCCCCAGCATTTT.